These 26 T cell receptor beta chains were sequenced from one sample in a study of blood T cell repertoires in COVID-19. Only in-frame clones appear in the TCRdb table, and some are missing; sequencing was by immunoSEQ multiplex PCR. The sample holds 410,000 or so clones, approximately 91% seen once. Source material: peripheral blood. These receptors came from a middle-aged woman with COVID-19, enrolled during active disease.

The sample holds one count of this clone. The V gene is TRBV7-9, the J gene TRBJ1-2; D uncertain. The CDR3 consists of 14 residues. The V end lost 4 bases, the J end lost 1 base, and 10 bases lay between the germline ends. Germline V gene lookup returns CDR1 SEHNR and CDR2 FQNEAQ (reference sequence). The CDR3: CASSSSLGNYGYTF. The CDR3 nucleotides are TGTGCCAGCAGCTCTAGCCTGGGTAACTATGGCTACACCTTC. Combining the CDR3 with reference TRBV7-9 and TRBJ1-2 gives the whole variable domain DTGVSQNPRHKITKRGQNVTFRCDPISEHNRLYWYRQTLGQGPEFLTYFQNEAQLEKSRLLSDRFSAERPKGSFSTLEIQRTEQGDSAMYLCASSSSLGNYGYTFGSGTRLTVV.

The chain recombines TRBV28 with TRBJ1-1; 8 nucleotides agree with TRBD1. Trimming took 7 bases from V and 2 from J; bases not matched to a gene: 12. The CDR3 runs 16 residues. Looked up from germline, CDR1 is MDHEN and CDR2 is SYDVKM. CDR3 amino acids: CASIPLGTGLNTEAFF. CDR3 nucleotides: TGTGCCAGCATACCTCTGGGGACAGGACTTAACACTGAAGCTTTCTTT. Drawing the rest from reference TRBV28 and TRBJ1-1, the complete variable domain is DVKVTQSSRYLVKRTGEKVFLECVQDMDHENMFWYRQDPGLGLRLIYFSYDVKMKEKGDIPEGYSVSREKKERFSLILESASTNQTSMYLCASIPLGTGLNTEAFFGQGTRLTVV.

The chain links TRBV9 to TRBJ2-7; tentative D call: TRBD1 (6 bases). The length of the CDR3 is 13 residues. Germline V gene lookup returns CDR1 SGDLS and CDR2 YYNGEE. V was clipped by 0 bases and J by 5 bases, with 9 bases between them. The CDR3 spells CASSVGNRDEQYF. The CDR3 nucleotides read TGTGCCAGCAGCGTAGGGAACAGGGACGAGCAGTACTTC.

The rearrangement joins TRBV3-1 (or the pseudogene TRBV3-2) to TRBJ1-2, with D perhaps matching TRBD1 (5 bases). From germline, CDR1 is LGHDT and CDR2 YNNKEL (reference sequence). V lost 0 bases, J lost 0 bases, and 11 bases lay in between. This CDR3 contains 16 residues. The CDR3 reads CASSQDVTGPNYGYTF. The CDR3 DNA follows: TGTGCCAGCAGCCAAGATGTAACAGGACCTAACTATGGCTACACCTTC.

This clone showed up just a few times. The chain uses TRBV5-6 and TRBJ2-1; a weak D match, TRBD2 (5 bases). Germline V gives CDR1 SGHDT, CDR2 YYEEEE. The CDR3 extends over 11 amino acids. Between the trimmed V and J ends, which lost 7 bases and 7 bases, there was a span of 9 bases. The CDR3 DNA reads TGTGCCAGCCAGACGGGGAATGAGCAGTTCTTC. It specifies CASQTGNEQFF.

The chain couples TRBV24-1 to TRBJ2-3, with unresolved D. Trimming stripped 2 bases from V and 2 bases from J, with 10 bases between. The CDR3 is made up of 15 amino acids. Germline loops: CDR1 KGHDR, CDR2 SFDVKD. DNA of the CDR3: TGTGCCACCAGTGATTCATCCCGAGACACAGATACGCAGTATTTT. It yields the protein CATSDSSRDTDTQYF.

The genes are TRBV27 and TRBJ1-2; D may be TRBD1 (6 bases). Germline loops: CDR1 MNHEY, CDR2 SMNVEV (reference sequence). The germline V and J ends were trimmed by 7 bases and 6 bases, with 24 bases remaining between them. The CDR3 has 16 amino acids. CDR3 sequence reads: CASKQTKQGPGDGYTF. The CDR3 region has the DNA TGTGCCAGCAAACAAACCAAACAGGGCCCCGGGGATGGCTACACCTTC.

This clone was found a few times. The rearrangement links TRBV11-2 to TRBJ1-5, with 8 positions matching TRBD1. Germline CDR1 SGHAT, CDR2 FQNNGV. The V segment lost 1 base and the J segment 0 bases; nucleotides outside the gene matches: 11. This CDR3 is built from 19 residues. The CDR3 sequence is CASSLGDRFASNSNQPQHF. The CDR3 nucleotides are TGTGCCAGCAGCTTAGGGGACAGGTTTGCCTCAAATAGCAATCAGCCCCAGCATTTT.

The chain couples TRBV18 to TRBJ1-1; no firm D call. The CDR3 is 13 residues long. Trimming took 0 bases from V and 5 from J, leaving 7 bases between them. Germline lookup yields CDR1 KGHSH and CDR2 LQKENI. The CDR3 sequence: CASSPPKRTEAFF. In DNA, the CDR3 is TGTGCCAGCTCACCACCAAAGAGAACTGAAGCTTTCTTT.

This clone was seen a single time. V and J are TRBV7-3 and TRBJ1-1; maybe TRBD1 (5 bases). The CDR3 has 16 amino acids. Trimming stripped 1 base from V and 2 bases from J, with 14 bases between. From germline, CDR1 is SGHTA and CDR2 FQGTGA. The CDR3 is CASSLNPGVRNTEAFF. CDR3 coding DNA: TGTGCCAGCAGCTTAAATCCGGGGGTTAGAAACACTGAAGCTTTCTTT.

This clone has only one observation. The CDR3 protein is CASSLSGVLRDNEQFF. CDR3 coding DNA: TGTGCCAGCAGCCTGAGCGGGGTGCTGAGGGACAATGAGCAGTTCTTC. The rearrangement links TRBV13 to TRBJ2-1; 7 bases map to TRBD2. Germline V lookup: CDR1 PRHDT, CDR2 FYEKMQ (reference sequence). The CDR3 extends over 16 amino acids. Germline trimming cut 5 bases from V and 5 bases from J; bases unmatched to any gene: 12. Together with reference TRBV13 and TRBJ2-1, the CDR3 gives the full variable domain: AAGVIQSPRHLIKEKRETATLKCYPIPRHDTVYWYQQGPGQDPQFLISFYEKMQSDKGSIPDRFSAQQFSDYHSELNMSSLELGDSALYFCASSLSGVLRDNEQFFGPGTRLTVL.

The genes are TRBV7-2 and TRBJ1-3, with 7 nucleotides matching TRBD1. CDR1 and CDR2 from the germline V gene are SGHTA and FQGNSA. This CDR3 has 18 amino acids. The junction had 10 bases not matched to a gene; V was cut back by 2 bases and J by 0 bases. The CDR3 coding sequence is TGTGCCAGCAGCTTAACTCCGCCAGGGGGACTCTCTGGAAACACCATATATTTT. Translating it yields CASSLTPPGGLSGNTIYF.

The chain couples TRBV11-2 to TRBJ1-2; D may be TRBD1 (5 bases). Germline V gene lookup returns CDR1 SGHAT and CDR2 FQNNGV. Trimming pared 6 bases from V and 3 bases from J, leaving 23 bases between. This CDR3 is 17 amino acids long. The CDR3 DNA reads TGTGCCAGCAGACCATTTTTACAGGCCCCTTGGGACTATGGCTACACCTTC. Translating gives CASRPFLQAPWDYGYTF.

This chain links TRBV24-1 with TRBJ1-2, with no clear D. The CDR3 is 13 amino acids. V dropped 0 bases and J dropped 8 bases, with 9 bases sitting between them. The germline V gene encodes CDR1 KGHDR and CDR2 SFDVKD. The CDR3, as DNA: TGTGCCACCAGTGATTTGACAGCCGCCGGCTACACCTTC. It translates to CATSDLTAAGYTF.

The chain joins TRBV28 to TRBJ2-7, with D tentatively TRBD1 (6 bases). CDR3 length: 15 amino acids. Trimming shortened V by 6 bases and J by 3 bases, and 18 bases separated the two germline ends. CDR1 and CDR2 (germline): MDHEN, SYDVKM. The CDR3 region is CASSSPRDTNYEQYF. Written as DNA, the CDR3 is TGTGCCAGCAGCTCCCCCCGGGACACAAACTACGAGCAGTACTTC.

The chain uses TRBV6-5 and TRBJ1-2; D gene unclear. The V end lost 2 bases, the J end lost 6 bases, and 16 bases lay between the germline ends. This CDR3 contains 15 residues. Germline CDR1 and CDR2: MNHEY and SVGAGI. CDR3 nucleotide sequence: TGTGCCAGCAGTTACGACCAAGCGGGTCTAAATGGCTACACCTTC. Amino acid sequence: CASSYDQAGLNGYTF.

The chain combines TRBV5-5 with TRBJ1-2; D perhaps matches TRBD1 (6 bases). Trimming removed 3 bases at V and 0 bases at J, with 21 bases between. This CDR3 has 18 amino acids. Looked up from germline, CDR1 is SGHKS and CDR2 is YYEKEE (reference sequence). CDR3 sequence (DNA): TGTGCCAGCAGCTCGACAGGCTCAGGAGTTTCCTCTAACTATGGCTACACCTTC. Amino acid sequence: CASSSTGSGVSSNYGYTF.

V gene TRBV11-3 combines with J gene TRBJ2-7, with 7 positions matching TRBD2. CDR3 size: 14 residues. Unmatched junction bases numbered 9, after V lost 5 bases and J lost 5 bases. In germline, CDR1 is SGHNT, CDR2 YENEEA. Written as DNA, the CDR3 is TGTGCCAGCAGCCCCTCTGGGCGGGGGAACGAGCAGTACTTC. As protein: CASSPSGRGNEQYF.

The V call is TRBV5-4, the J call TRBJ1-4; 10 nucleotides match TRBD1. The V gene end was trimmed by 4 bases and the J gene end by 5 bases; junction bases not matched to a gene: 8. The CDR3 is 16 amino acids. CDR1 SGHNT and CDR2 YYREEE come from the germline V gene (reference sequence). CDR3 loop: CASSKDRGLGNEKLFF. Here the CDR3 DNA reads TGTGCCAGCAGCAAAGACAGGGGGCTAGGGAATGAAAAACTGTTTTTT.

The V call is TRBV9, the J call TRBJ2-1, with 9 bases identical to TRBD2. CDR1 and CDR2 (germline): SGDLS, YYNGEE. CDR3 length: 14 amino acids. V shed 3 bases, J shed 7 bases, and the junction held 5 bases outside the gene matches. CDR3 loop: CASSGAGGWNEQFF. The CDR3 DNA sequence: TGTGCCAGCAGCGGTGCGGGAGGGTGGAATGAGCAGTTCTTC.

The chain uses TRBV30 and TRBJ2-1, with D tentatively TRBD1 (6 bases). This CDR3 has 15 amino acids. V gave up 5 bases and J gave up 5 bases, with 19 bases separating them. CDR1 and CDR2 from the germline V gene are GTSNPN and SVGIG (reference sequence). CDR3 region: CAWARGLPPNNEQFF. DNA for the CDR3: TGTGCCTGGGCCAGGGGCCTCCCCCCTAACAATGAGCAGTTCTTC.

The chain combines TRBV7-2 with TRBJ1-4; 9 bases are a match to TRBD1. The CDR3 has 17 residues. The germline V gene encodes CDR1 SGHTA and CDR2 FQGNSA. The V segment lost 1 base and the J segment 3 bases; nucleotides outside the gene matches: 6. In nucleotides, the CDR3 is TGTGCCAGCAGCTTAGAGGTGACAGGGGGTCCTAATGAAAAACTGTTTTTT. The encoded protein is CASSLEVTGGPNEKLFF.

The chain employs TRBV29-1 and TRBJ1-1; possibly TRBD1 for D (5 bases). Germline V gene lookup returns CDR1 SQVTM and CDR2 ANQGSEA. The V end was cut by 4 bases, the J end by 3 bases, with 9 bases between. This CDR3 contains 12 residues. CDR3 DNA sequence: TGCAGCGTTGGCGGGGGTGACACTGAAGCTTTCTTT. It codes for CSVGGGDTEAFF.

The chain combines TRBV30 with TRBJ2-1, with a possible D match to TRBD1 (5 bases). Trimming pared 0 bases from V and 0 bases from J, leaving 12 bases between. CDR3 length: 16 amino acids. CDR1 is GTSNPN, CDR2 SVGIG, per germline (reference sequence). The CDR3 nucleotides are TGTGCCTGGAGTGTTTGGGGCGGTGGCTCCTACAATGAGCAGTTCTTC. Translating it yields CAWSVWGGGSYNEQFF.

The chain recombines TRBV6-5 with TRBJ1-1; TRBD1 agrees at 9 bases. The CDR3 contains 16 residues. Germline loops: CDR1 MNHEY, CDR2 SVGAGI. The J segment lost 3 bases and the V segment lost 0 bases, leaving 5 bases of the junction unmatched. The CDR3 coding sequence is TGTGCCAGCAGTTACTCTAAACAGGGGGCAGACACTGAAGCTTTCTTT. Its translation is CASSYSKQGADTEAFF.

Only one count was recorded for this clone. The genes are TRBV4-1 and TRBJ1-5; 7 nucleotides align to TRBD1. With V trimmed by 3 bases and J by 0 bases, 5 bases remained unmatched. This CDR3 contains 16 residues. Germline CDR1 MGHRA, CDR2 YSYEKL. The CDR3 DNA is TGCGCCAGCAGCCAGAACCGGGACAGTAGCAATCAGCCCCAGCATTTT. The encoded protein is CASSQNRDSSNQPQHF.